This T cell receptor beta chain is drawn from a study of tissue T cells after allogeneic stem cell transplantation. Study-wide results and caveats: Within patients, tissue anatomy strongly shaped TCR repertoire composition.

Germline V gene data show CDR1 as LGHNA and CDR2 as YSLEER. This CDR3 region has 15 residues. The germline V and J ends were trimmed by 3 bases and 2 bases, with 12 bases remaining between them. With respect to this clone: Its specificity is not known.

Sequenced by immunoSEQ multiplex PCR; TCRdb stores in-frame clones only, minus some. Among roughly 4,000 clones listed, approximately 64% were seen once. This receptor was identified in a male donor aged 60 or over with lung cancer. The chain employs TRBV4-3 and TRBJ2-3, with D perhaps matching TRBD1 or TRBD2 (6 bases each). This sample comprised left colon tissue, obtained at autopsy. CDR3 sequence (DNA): TGCGCCAGCAGCCAGCAAGGGGGGCACACAGATACGCAGTATTTT. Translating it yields CASSQQGGHTDTQYF.